Shown below are 21 T cell receptor beta chains from a single sample sequenced in a study of blood T cell repertoires in COVID-19. Profiled with immunoSEQ multiplex PCR; TCRdb holds only in-frame clones, not every one. Of some 93,000 clones in the sample, approximately 82% were seen once. Sequenced: peripheral blood. The receptors derive from a man in his 70s with acute or convalescent COVID-19.

The chain employs TRBV6-6 and TRBJ1-5; D might be TRBD1 (5 bases). V gave up 2 bases and J gave up 7 bases, with 12 bases separating them. CDR3 length: 14 residues. Germline loops: CDR1 MNHNY, CDR2 SVGAGI (reference sequence). CDR3 DNA: TGTGCCAGCAGTTACGGGGGGTTGCTCCAGCCCCAGCATTTT. Its protein is CASSYGGLLQPQHF.

This chain joins TRBV2 and TRBJ1-2; possible D gene TRBD1, 6 bases. Germline V gene sequence: CDR1 SNHLY, CDR2 FYNNEI. This CDR3 has 15 residues. The V end was cut by 0 bases, the J end by 6 bases, with 14 bases between. In DNA form, the CDR3 reads TGTGCCAGCAGTGAAGCGCTTCCGGGGGGCAATGGCTACACCTTC. This translates into CASSEALPGGNGYTF. Drawing the rest from reference TRBV2 and TRBJ1-2, the complete variable domain is EPEVTQTPSHQVTQMGQEVILRCVPISNHLYFYWYRQILGQKVEFLVSFYNNEISEKSEIFDDQFSVERPDGSNFTLKIRSTKLEDSAMYFCASSEALPGGNGYTFGSGTRLTVV.

The chain joins TRBV27 to TRBJ1-6; 7 positions match TRBD1. CDR3 size: 15 residues. Germline values: CDR1 MNHEY, CDR2 SMNVEV (reference sequence). J lost 4 bases, V lost 6 bases, and 6 bases had no gene match. Here the CDR3 reads CASRMPGGYNSPLHF. The CDR3 region has the DNA TGTGCCAGCAGGATGCCAGGGGGTTATAATTCACCCCTCCACTTT.

The chain couples TRBV7-3 to TRBJ2-7, with 9 bases that match TRBD1. Germline lookup yields CDR1 SGHTA and CDR2 FQGTGA. The CDR3 spans 16 residues. V dropped 6 bases and J dropped 2; count of bases not matched to a gene: 11. The CDR3, as DNA: TGTGCCAGCAGGGACGCCGGGACAGGGCTCGCCTACGAGCAGTACTTC. Amino acids: CASRDAGTGLAYEQYF. The full variable domain, its missing parts supplied by reference TRBV7-3 and TRBJ2-7, is GAGVSQTPSNKVTEKGKYVELRCDPISGHTALYWYRQSLGQGPEFLIYFQGTGAADDSGLPNDRFFAVRPEGSVSTLKIQRTERGDSAVYLCASRDAGTGLAYEQYFGPGTRLTVT.

The sample holds one count of this clone. The genes are TRBV2 and TRBJ2-6; 8 bases align to TRBD1. The V segment lost 4 bases and the J segment 2 bases; nucleotides outside the gene matches: 4. The germline V gene has CDR1 SNHLY and CDR2 FYNNEI. This CDR3 is built from 16 residues. The DNA of the CDR3 is TGTGCCAGCAGTGCCCAGGGGGCGCCTGGGGCCAACGTCCTGACTTTC. Protein: CASSAQGAPGANVLTF.

J is TRBJ1-5 and V is TRBV27, with a weak D call TRBD1 (5 bases). Germline CDR1 is MNHEY and CDR2 is SMNVEV (reference sequence). The V and J ends lost 3 bases and 7 bases respectively, with 16 bases between them. The CDR3 covers 15 residues. Here the CDR3 DNA reads TGTGCCAGCAGTTTCGGGCAGGGTGGAAGACAGCCCCAGCATTTT. Residues: CASSFGQGGRQPQHF.

This clone was counted a single time. The chain combines TRBV30 with TRBJ2-3; the match to TRBD2 covers 8 bases. The CDR3 extends over 15 amino acids. The ends lost 1 base at V and 0 bases at J; junction bases unmatched: 3. Germline V gene lookup returns CDR1 GTSNPN and CDR2 SVGIG (reference sequence). CDR3 nucleotide sequence: TGTGCCTGGAGTGCTAGCGGGTCGAGCACAGATACGCAGTATTTT. It yields the protein CAWSASGSSTDTQYF.

The chain couples TRBV2 to TRBJ2-1; maybe TRBD2 (5 bases). V shed 4 bases and J shed 5 bases, with 15 bases lying between them. The CDR3 has 15 residues. The V gene's germline CDR1 is SNHLY and CDR2 FYNNEI. CDR3 bases: TGTGCCAGCAGTGCAGAGGGTATGAGGGACAATGAGCAGTTCTTC. Protein sequence: CASSAEGMRDNEQFF.

This sequence joins TRBV19 and TRBJ1-2; 7 bases line up with TRBD1. Trimming cost V 10 bases and J 1 base; bases outside gene matches: 3. The CDR3 loop spans 12 amino acids. Per the germline V gene, CDR1 is LNHDA and CDR2 is SQIVND (reference sequence). CDR3 DNA sequence: TGTGCCACTCGACAGGGTAACTATGGCTACACCTTC. Protein: CATRQGNYGYTF.

The genes are TRBV7-9 and TRBJ2-1, with D possibly matching TRBD1 (5 bases). There are 14 residues in the CDR3. Germline CDR1 and CDR2: SEHNR and FQNEAQ (reference sequence). V was cut by 0 bases and J by 4 bases, with 7 bases left in between. CDR3 sequence reads: CASSLAGAYNEQFF. The DNA for the CDR3 is TGTGCCAGCAGCTTAGCAGGGGCTTACAATGAGCAGTTCTTC.

This clone was counted between two and nine times. The rearrangement joins TRBV19 to TRBJ1-1; 8 bases fit TRBD1. V was clipped by 5 bases and J by 10 bases; unmatched bases: 9. This CDR3 is 13 amino acids long. Germline V gene lookup returns CDR1 LNHDA and CDR2 SQIVND (reference sequence). The DNA of the CDR3 is TGTGCCAGTAGTTTCGTCCAACAGGGGGGAGCTTTCTTT. It encodes CASSFVQQGGAFF.

The rearrangement links TRBV18 to TRBJ1-1; no definite D call. This CDR3 comprises 13 residues. Per germline, CDR1 KGHSH and CDR2 LQKENI. Deletions cut 6 bases from V and 1 base from J, with 9 bases between. The CDR3 DNA sequence: TGTGCCAGCTCTGGTCCTACGAACACTGAAGCTTTCTTT. Amino acids: CASSGPTNTEAFF. The full variable domain, in which reference TRBV18 and TRBJ1-1 provide the parts outside the CDR3, is NAGVMQNPRHLVRRRGQEARLRCSPMKGHSHVYWYRQLPEEGLKFMVYLQKENIIDESGMPKERFSAEFPKEGPSILRIQQVVRGDSAAYFCASSGPTNTEAFFGQGTRLTVV.

The chain carries TRBV6-2 or TRBV6-3 and TRBJ2-2; 7 bases agree with TRBD1. From germline, CDR1 is MNHEY and CDR2 SVGEGT. V shed 0 bases, J shed 6 bases, and the junction held 4 bases outside the gene matches. This CDR3 contains 15 residues. CDR3 amino acids: CASSYSGTASGELFF. The CDR3 coding sequence is TGTGCCAGCAGTTACTCAGGGACAGCTTCCGGGGAGCTGTTTTTT.

This chain uses TRBV30 with TRBJ1-5; possibly TRBD1 for D (6 bases). The germline gives CDR1 GTSNPN, CDR2 SVGIG (reference sequence). V lost 3 bases and J 5 bases, leaving 14 bases between the germline ends. The CDR3 runs 14 residues. The CDR3 bases are TGTGCCTGGAGCCAAGGACAGACGCATCAGCCCCAGCATTTT. It translates to CAWSQGQTHQPQHF.

This chain connects TRBV6-5 to TRBJ1-6; D is ambiguous. The CDR3 extends over 14 amino acids. V was trimmed by 8 bases and J by 0 bases, leaving 8 bases between them. Germline lookup yields CDR1 MNHEY and CDR2 SVGAGI. Here the CDR3 reads CASHPSSYNSPLHF. In DNA form, the CDR3 reads TGTGCCAGCCATCCGAGCTCCTATAATTCACCCCTCCACTTT.

The chain combines TRBV5-1 with TRBJ1-4; D is possibly TRBD1 (6 bases). The V and J ends lost 4 bases and 6 bases respectively, with 16 bases between them. CDR1 and CDR2 from the germline V gene are SGHRS and YFSETQ. CDR3 length: 15 amino acids. This chain's CDR3 is CASSPGGPDDEKLFF. The CDR3 DNA reads as TGCGCCAGCAGCCCGGGGGGCCCCGATGATGAAAAACTGTTTTTT. The variable domain in full, with the rest retrieved from reference TRBV5-1 and TRBJ1-4, is KAGVTQTPRYLIKTRGQQVTLSCSPISGHRSVSWYQQTPGQGLQFLFEYFSETQRNKGNFPGRFSGRQFSNSRSEMNVSTLELGDSALYLCASSPGGPDDEKLFFGSGTQLSVL.

V gene TRBV12-3 or TRBV12-4 combines with J gene TRBJ2-1, with 8 bases that match TRBD1. This CDR3 comprises 12 residues. Germline trimming cut 5 bases from V and 16 bases from J; bases unmatched to any gene: 10. CDR3 sequence: CASSKGQGKLFF. CDR3 sequence (DNA): TGTGCCAGCAGTAAAGGACAGGGCAAGCTATTCTTC.

This rearrangement joins TRBV3-1 (or the pseudogene TRBV3-2) to TRBJ1-2; 10 positions agree with TRBD1. The CDR3 has 16 amino acids. V lost 4 bases, J lost 7 bases, and 12 bases stayed unmatched. Germline V CDR1 and CDR2: LGHDT, YNNKEL (reference sequence). The CDR3 sequence is CASSLSVGQGGSGYTF. The CDR3 coding sequence is TGTGCCAGCAGCCTGTCCGTTGGACAGGGGGGGTCTGGCTACACCTTC.

V gene TRBV6-5 combines with J gene TRBJ1-1; possibly TRBD1 for D (5 bases). Looked up from germline, CDR1 is MNHEY and CDR2 is SVGAGI. CDR3 size: 15 residues. V was cut by 2 bases and J by 0 bases, with 10 bases left in between. The CDR3, as DNA: TGTGCCAGCAGTTACGGAGGGACGGTGAACACTGAAGCTTTCTTT. Translating gives CASSYGGTVNTEAFF.

The chain couples TRBV12-3 or TRBV12-4 to TRBJ2-4; D perhaps matches TRBD1 (6 bases). This CDR3 comprises 13 residues. Trimming left V 4 bases short and J 5 bases short, with 9 bases between. CDR3 coding DNA: TGTGCCAGCAGTTACAGGGTGGAAAACATTCAGTACTTC. Its protein is CASSYRVENIQYF.

The chain couples TRBV9 to TRBJ1-1, with TRBD1 matching over 7 bases. Per the germline V gene, CDR1 is SGDLS and CDR2 is YYNGEE. The CDR3 spans 13 residues. V lost 4 bases and J lost 9; bases outside the gene matches: 9. The CDR3 here is CASSQGGQSQAFF. In DNA, the CDR3 is TGTGCCAGCAGCCAGGGGGGACAGAGCCAAGCTTTCTTT.